This is a list of T cell receptor beta chains from one sample in a study of blood T cell repertoires in COVID-19. The data were produced by immunoSEQ multiplex PCR, yet TCRdb's version contains in-frame clones alone and is incomplete. The sample shows some 180,000 clones, 88% of them seen only once. Sequencing was done on a sample of peripheral blood. All receptors come from a man aged 45-65 years who had recovered from COVID-19. CDR3s include the opening cysteine and the closing phenylalanine or tryptophan. A D gene is named only where the DNA matches it firmly. Where a row states a size, it is once, few, many or the class of an expanded clone; other rows omit it.

J | D | size | V | DNA | CDR3
TRBJ2-1 | NA | NA | TRBV28 | TGTGCCAGCAGTTTAATCACGGAGAGCTCCTACAATGAGCAGTTCTTC | CASSLITESSYNEQFF
TRBJ2-1 | TRBD2 | NA | TRBV19 | TGTGCCAGTAGTACGGGACTAGCTACGGGTGAGCAGTTCTTC | CASSTGLATGEQFF
TRBJ1-2 | NA | NA | TRBV7-2 | TGTGCCAGCAGCTTAGTCGGCGGGGATGGCTACACCTTC | CASSLVGGDGYTF
TRBJ1-5 | TRBD1 | NA | TRBV5-1 | TGCGCCAGCAGCCTGACAGGGGGCGACGTCTTTCAGCCCCAGCATTTT | CASSLTGGDVFQPQHF
TRBJ1-6 | TRBD1 | NA | TRBV27 | TGTGCCAGCAGTTTGGACGCTATCCGGACAGGCGAGGGTTCACCCCTCCACTTT | CASSLDAIRTGEGSPLHF
TRBJ2-7 | NA | NA | TRBV10-2 | TGCGCCAGCACCAACTCCTACGAGCAGTACTTC | CASTNSYEQYF
TRBJ2-1 | TRBD1 | NA | TRBV6-5 | TGTGCCAGCAGCCTCTTCCAGGGGGCAAATGAGCAGTTCTTC | CASSLFQGANEQFF
TRBJ2-5 | TRBD2 | NA | TRBV6-1 | TGTGCCAGCAGTGAAACCCCTAGCGGGACTGAGACCCAGTACTTC | CASSETPSGTETQYF
TRBJ2-2 | TRBD1 | NA | TRBV5-1 | TGCGCCAGCAGCTTGTTAGGGGGCGAAACCGGGGAGCTGTTTTTT | CASSLLGGETGELFF
TRBJ1-2 | NA | NA | TRBV29-1 | TGCAGCGTTGAAGCACCGGTCTATGGCTACACCTTC | CSVEAPVYGYTF
TRBJ2-3 | TRBD1 | few | TRBV11-2 | TGTGCCACTTCACAGGGGGCAGATACGCAGTATTTT | CATSQGADTQYF
TRBJ2-7 | NA | NA | TRBV11-2 | TGTGCCAGCAGCCCAAGGACTGCTGCCAATACCTACGAGCAGTACTTC | CASSPRTAANTYEQYF
TRBJ2-3 | TRBD2 | NA | TRBV27 | TGTGCCAGCGGAACTAGCGGGAGTTCGACAGATACGCAGTATTTT | CASGTSGSSTDTQYF
TRBJ2-7 | NA | once | TRBV18 | TGTGCCAGCTCATCGACCACAGCATCCTACGAGCAGTACTTC | CASSSTTASYEQYF
TRBJ1-4 | NA | NA | TRBV2 | TGTGCCAGCAGTAGGTATGCGGGATCAGATGAAAAACTGTTTTTT | CASSRYAGSDEKLFF
TRBJ2-3 | NA | NA | TRBV7-6 | TGTGCCAGCAGCGTTGGGGCTAGCACAGATACGCAGTATTTT | CASSVGASTDTQYF
TRBJ1-6 | NA | NA | TRBV4-2 | TGTGCCAGCAGCCAAGAAACAGTGGGTTCACCCCTCCACTTT | CASSQETVGSPLHF
TRBJ2-1 | NA | NA | TRBV6-7 | TGTGCCAGCAGTCCTAATAGCGGCATCTCCTACAATGAGCAGTTCTTC | CASSPNSGISYNEQFF
TRBJ1-1 | NA | NA | TRBV5-1 | TGCGCCAGCAGCCCCTGGACAGCGCCTAACACTGAAGCTTTCTTT | CASSPWTAPNTEAFF
TRBJ1-4 | NA | NA | TRBV30 | TGTGCCTGGAGTACGTCCTTAGGGGCTCGTGAAAAACTGTTTTTT | CAWSTSLGAREKLFF
TRBJ2-7 | NA | NA | TRBV4-2 | TGTGCCAGCAGCCAAGGATGGCAGGGTAACGACGAGCAGTACTTC | CASSQGWQGNDEQYF
TRBJ1-2 | NA | NA | TRBV5-6 | TGTGCCAGCAGCTTCAACAGGGTTGCCTATGGCTACACCTTC | CASSFNRVAYGYTF
TRBJ2-1 | TRBD2 | NA | TRBV27 | TGTGCCAGCAGTCCACAAAGCGGGGGATCCTACAATGAGCAGTTCTTC | CASSPQSGGSYNEQFF
TRBJ2-1 | TRBD2 | NA | TRBV4-2 | TGTGCCAGCAGCCTAGGGACTAGCGGCAATGAGCAGTTCTTC | CASSLGTSGNEQFF
TRBJ2-7 | TRBD1 | NA | TRBV18 | TGTGCCAGCTCACCAGGACAGGGTCTGTACTTC | CASSPGQGLYF
TRBJ2-2 | TRBD2 | NA | TRBV6-6 | TGTGCCAGCAGCCCCCCAGGGACTATGAACACCGGGGAGCTGTTTTTT | CASSPPGTMNTGELFF
TRBJ1-1 | NA | NA | TRBV5-4 | TGTGCCAGCAGCCTCCCTTACACTGAAGCTTTCTTT | CASSLPYTEAFF
TRBJ2-5 | NA | NA | TRBV5-6 | TGTGCCAGCAGCCTGGTAAAAGAGACCCAGTACTTC | CASSLVKETQYF
TRBJ1-1 | TRBD1 | NA | TRBV9 | TGTGCCAGCAGCGCCGATTCAGGACAGGGGAGGTACACTGAAGCTTTCTTT | CASSADSGQGRYTEAFF
TRBJ2-3 | NA | NA | TRBV16 | TGTGCCAGCAGCCAAGAGGCCGTCCAGAATACGCAGTATTTT | CASSQEAVQNTQYF
TRBJ2-7 | TRBD1 | NA | TRBV7-2 | TGTGCCAGCAGGGGGACAGGGGGCGCGATGGGGACCTACGAGCAGTACTTC | CASRGTGGAMGTYEQYF
TRBJ2-1 | NA | NA | TRBV7-3 | TGTGCCAGCAGCTTAGCCGGGAGCTCCTACAATGAGCAGTTCTTC | CASSLAGSSYNEQFF
TRBJ2-5 | TRBD2 | NA | TRBV28 | TGTGCCAGCAGTTTAACAGCGGGGGTAGCGACCCAGTACTTC | CASSLTAGVATQYF
TRBJ1-2 | NA | NA | TRBV6-2/TRBV6-3 | TGTGCCAGCAGTCTCGGAAGCAGGGAGGCGTATGGCTACACCTTC | CASSLGSREAYGYTF
TRBJ2-2 | TRBD2 | few | TRBV9 | TGTGCCAGCAGCCCAAGGACTAGAGTTGGAACCGGGGAGCTGTTTTTT | CASSPRTRVGTGELFF
TRBJ2-3 | TRBD2 | NA | TRBV6-1 | TGTGCCAGCAGTGCTCGGCGGGGGTCGGGCACAGATACGCAGTATTTT | CASSARRGSGTDTQYF
TRBJ2-2 | NA | NA | TRBV6-5 | TGTGCCAGCAGTTACTTCTGGAGACTTGACACCGGGGAGCTGTTTTTT | CASSYFWRLDTGELFF
TRBJ2-7 | TRBD2 | NA | TRBV6-6 | TGTGCCACTCTTTTGGGAGGGAGAGGTGTGAGGAACGAGCAGTACTTC | CATLLGGRGVRNEQYF
TRBJ1-5 | TRBD1 | NA | TRBV7-2 | TGTGCCAGCAGCTTAAGGGACAGGGGGCCTCAGCCCCAGCATTTT | CASSLRDRGPQPQHF
TRBJ2-1 | TRBD2 | NA | TRBV19 | TGTGCCAGTAGTGCGCGGGAGCTTTCCGAGCAGTTCTTC | CASSARELSEQFF
TRBJ2-2 | NA | NA | TRBV7-9 | TGTGCCAGCAGCTTAGCTACCGGGAGGAACACCGGGGAGCTGTTTTTT | CASSLATGRNTGELFF
TRBJ1-1 | NA | NA | TRBV25-1 | TGTGCCAGCAGTTACAAGACAGCTAGTAACACTGAAGCTTTCTTT | CASSYKTASNTEAFF
TRBJ1-3 | NA | NA | TRBV28 | TGTGCCAGCAAGAGGCCCTCTGGAAACACCATATATTTT | CASKRPSGNTIYF
TRBJ2-3 | TRBD2 | NA | TRBV4-1 | TGCGCCAGCAGCCAAGGGACTAGCGGGGGAGCTAGCACAGATACGCAGTATTTT | CASSQGTSGGASTDTQYF
TRBJ1-5 | TRBD1 | NA | TRBV6-5 | TGTGCCAGCAGCCTCCGGGACAGCATCAATCAGCCCCAGCATTTT | CASSLRDSINQPQHF
TRBJ1-2 | TRBD1 | NA | TRBV7-2 | TGTGCCAGCCTAAAGGAGGGGGCTTGGTATGGCTACACCTTC | CASLKEGAWYGYTF
TRBJ2-3 | NA | NA | TRBV30 | TGTGCCTGGAGTGTTCTCCACAGGGCGGATACGCAGTATTTT | CAWSVLHRADTQYF
TRBJ2-5 | TRBD2 | NA | TRBV6-5 | TGTGCCAGACCCATCCCGGGACTAGCGGGACCCGGTCAGTACTTC | CARPIPGLAGPGQYF
TRBJ1-2 | NA | NA | TRBV6-6 | TGTGCCAGCAGCTCCGGGACATCTAACTATGGCTACACCTTC | CASSSGTSNYGYTF
TRBJ2-7 | NA | NA | TRBV11-2 | TGTGCCAGCAGCGGTCTTCTCAGGGGACGTTCCTACGAGCAGTACTTC | CASSGLLRGRSYEQYF
TRBJ1-2 | NA | NA | TRBV6-5 | TGTGCCAGCAGTTACATGGGCAGAAACTATGGCTACACCTTC | CASSYMGRNYGYTF
TRBJ2-3 | TRBD2 | NA | TRBV7-2 | TGTGCCAGCAGCTTAGGGGTTACTAGCGGGGGGGCCGGTACGCAGTATTTT | CASSLGVTSGGAGTQYF
TRBJ2-7 | TRBD2 | NA | TRBV19 | TGTGCCAGTAGTATAGATCGGGGGACTAGCGCCGCCTACGAGCAGTACTTC | CASSIDRGTSAAYEQYF
TRBJ2-6 | NA | NA | TRBV6-1 | TGTGCCAGCAGTGCCTTGGCCGCCCCAAGCTCTGGGGCCAACGTCCTGACTTTC | CASSALAAPSSGANVLTF
TRBJ2-3 | TRBD1 | NA | TRBV5-1 | TGCGCCAGCAGCGCCGGACAGGGCGGGTTCCCAGATACGCAGTATTTT | CASSAGQGGFPDTQYF
TRBJ1-2 | NA | NA | TRBV9 | TGTGCCAGCAGTCGAGAGGTTGGTGGTCAGGGCTACACCTTC | CASSREVGGQGYTF
TRBJ2-2 | TRBD1 | once | TRBV4-2 | TGTGCCAGCAGCCAAATTGGTTGGGACAGAGCGAACACCGGGGAGCTGTTTTTT | CASSQIGWDRANTGELFF
TRBJ1-5 | TRBD1 | few | TRBV6-6 | TGTGCCAGCGGGACAGTTAGCAATCAGCCCCAGCATTTT | CASGTVSNQPQHF
TRBJ1-1 | TRBD1 | NA | TRBV28 | TGTGCCAGCAGTTACCGGACAGGAAACCCTGAAGCTTTCTTT | CASSYRTGNPEAFF